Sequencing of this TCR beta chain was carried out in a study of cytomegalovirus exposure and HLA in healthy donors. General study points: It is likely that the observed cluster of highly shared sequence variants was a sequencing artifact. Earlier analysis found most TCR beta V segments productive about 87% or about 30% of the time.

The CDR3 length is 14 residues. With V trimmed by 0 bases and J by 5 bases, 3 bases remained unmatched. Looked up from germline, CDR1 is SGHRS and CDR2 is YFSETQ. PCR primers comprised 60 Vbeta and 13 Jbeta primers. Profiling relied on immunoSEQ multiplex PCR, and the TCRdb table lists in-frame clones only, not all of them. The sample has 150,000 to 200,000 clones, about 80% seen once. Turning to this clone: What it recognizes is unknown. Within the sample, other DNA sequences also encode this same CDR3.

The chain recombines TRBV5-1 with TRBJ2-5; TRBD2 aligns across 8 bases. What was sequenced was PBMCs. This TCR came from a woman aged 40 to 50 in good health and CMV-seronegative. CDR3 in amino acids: CASSLAGTRETQYF. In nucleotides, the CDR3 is TGCGCCAGCAGCTTGGCCGGGACTAGGGAGACCCAGTACTTC.